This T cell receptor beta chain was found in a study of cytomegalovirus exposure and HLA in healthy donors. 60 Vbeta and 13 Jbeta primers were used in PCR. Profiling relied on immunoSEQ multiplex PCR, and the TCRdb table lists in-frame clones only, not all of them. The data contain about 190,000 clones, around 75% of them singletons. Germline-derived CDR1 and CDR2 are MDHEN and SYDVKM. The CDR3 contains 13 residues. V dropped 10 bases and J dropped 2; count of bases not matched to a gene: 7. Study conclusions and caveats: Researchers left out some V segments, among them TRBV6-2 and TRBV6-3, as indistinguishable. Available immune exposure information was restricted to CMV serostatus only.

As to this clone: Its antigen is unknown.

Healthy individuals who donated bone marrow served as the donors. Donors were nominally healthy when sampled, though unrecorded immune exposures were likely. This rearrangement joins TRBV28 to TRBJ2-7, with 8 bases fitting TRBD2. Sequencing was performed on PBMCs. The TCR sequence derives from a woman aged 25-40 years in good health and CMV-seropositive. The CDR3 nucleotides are TGTGCCATCGTAGCGGGGCCAACCTACGAGCAGTACTTC. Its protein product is CAIVAGPTYEQYF.